This is a list of T cell receptor beta chains from one sample in a study of lymphopenia after photon versus proton radiotherapy. This table comes from immunoSEQ multiplex PCR, and its TCRdb copy is limited to in-frame clones, with some not included. This sample has 55,000 to 70,000 clones, with approximately 83% found just once. Source: peripheral blood, taken from a patient treated with photon-based radiotherapy. The receptors here all came from a man aged 40-55 years with gastric cancer. Each CDR3 is given with its conserved first and last residue. A D gene is named only where the DNA matches it firmly. Clone size is not always given. Where it is, it says once, few, many or a class for expanded clones.

J | size | V | D | CDR3 | DNA
TRBJ2-2 | NA | TRBV9 | NA | CASSVTGELFF | TGTGCCAGCAGCGTCACCGGGGAGCTGTTTTTT
TRBJ1-1 | NA | TRBV19 | NA | CASSNNFSPGPNTEAFF | TGTGCCAGTAGTAATAATTTCTCGCCCGGCCCTAACACTGAAGCTTTCTTT
TRBJ2-7 | NA | TRBV7-2 | NA | CASSLGHSYEQYF | TGTGCCAGCAGCTTAGGGCATTCCTACGAGCAGTACTTC
TRBJ1-2 | NA | TRBV2 | TRBD1 | CASSEPTGAGLYGYTF | TGTGCCAGCAGTGAACCTACAGGGGCTGGACTCTATGGCTACACCTTC
TRBJ1-4 | once | TRBV7-9 | NA | CASSLGRSNEKLFF | TGTGCCAGCAGCTTGGGACGCTCAAATGAAAAACTGTTTTTT
TRBJ2-7 | NA | TRBV30 | NA | CAWSRALYEQYF | TGTGCCTGGAGCAGGGCCCTCTACGAGCAGTACTTC
TRBJ2-3 | once | TRBV29-1 | NA | CSVEDGTAWTTDTQYF | TGCAGCGTTGAAGATGGGACGGCTTGGACCACAGATACGCAGTATTTT
TRBJ2-7 | NA | TRBV11-2 | NA | CASSPPPSSSYEQYF | TGTGCCAGCAGCCCCCCGCCCAGTAGCTCCTACGAGCAGTACTTC
TRBJ2-2 | once | TRBV6-6 | NA | CASSYWQGGTGELFF | TGTGCCAGCAGTTACTGGCAGGGAGGCACCGGGGAGCTGTTTTTT
TRBJ1-5 | NA | TRBV7-8 | NA | CASSLDHQPQHF | TGTGCCAGCAGCCTCGACCATCAGCCCCAGCATTTT
TRBJ1-2 | NA | TRBV27 | TRBD1 | CASKGQYYGYTF | TGTGCCAGCAAGGGACAGTACTATGGCTACACCTTC
TRBJ2-7 | NA | TRBV4-2 | NA | CASSRVVGGLSEQYF | TGTGCCAGCAGCCGGGTTGTGGGGGGGCTCAGCGAGCAGTACTTC
TRBJ1-1 | NA | TRBV7-9 | NA | CASSLGGNMNTEAFF | TGTGCCAGCAGCTTAGGCGGAAACATGAACACTGAAGCTTTCTTT
TRBJ2-7 | NA | TRBV18 | NA | CASSPPSLATSYEQYF | TGTGCCAGCTCACCACCGTCTTTAGCCACTTCCTACGAGCAGTACTTC